The 24 T cell receptor beta chains listed next were all sequenced from one sample in a study of T cell clonotyping in hematopoietic cell transplantation. Clones were read by immunoSEQ multiplex PCR, and TCRdb kept only the in-frame ones, dropping some. The sample holds 15,000 to 20,000 clones, more than 65% seen once. Material for sequencing was peripheral blood mononuclear cells. The receptors here all came from a man between 60 and 75 years old in good health. Some clones in this sample may be carry-over from other donors' samples.

The chain uses TRBV6-5 and TRBJ2-2; no clear D gene. Trimming left V 2 bases short and J 3 bases short, with 1 base between. Germline CDR1 and CDR2: MNHEY and SVGAGI. There are 12 residues in the CDR3. CDR3 amino acids: CASSYDTGELFF. CDR3 coding DNA: TGTGCCAGCAGTTACGACACCGGGGAGCTGTTTTTT.

Only one count was recorded for this clone. The genes are TRBV6-6 and TRBJ2-7, with a tentative D call TRBD2 (5 bases). The CDR3 has 15 residues. Germline V gene sequence: CDR1 MNHNY, CDR2 SVGAGI (reference sequence). V was pared by 5 bases and J by 4 bases, with 18 bases between. CDR3 amino acids: CASSVRGLTRYEQYF. DNA of the CDR3: TGTGCCAGCAGTGTCCGAGGGCTTACTAGATACGAGCAGTACTTC.

The chain couples TRBV19 to TRBJ1-2; D is unresolved. The CDR3 extends over 14 amino acids. Germline lookup yields CDR1 LNHDA and CDR2 SQIVND (reference sequence). V was clipped by 7 bases and J by 5 bases, with 17 bases between them. The DNA of the CDR3 is TGTGCCAGTACCAACTCACCGGCAGGTTATGGCTACACCTTC. This gives the protein CASTNSPAGYGYTF.

The chain joins TRBV30 to TRBJ1-1; D ambiguous. The CDR3 runs 13 residues. V lost 3 bases, J lost 1 base, and 9 bases lay in between. Germline CDR1 GTSNPN, CDR2 SVGIG (reference sequence). CDR3: CAWSRTANTEAFF. The CDR3 DNA reads TGTGCCTGGAGCCGGACTGCGAACACTGAAGCTTTCTTT. The full variable domain, rest sourced from reference TRBV30 and TRBJ1-1, is SQTIHQWPATLVQPVGSPLSLECTVEGTSNPNLYWYRQAAGRGLQLLFYSVGIGQISSEVPQNLSASRPQDRQFILSSKKLLLSDSGFYLCAWSRTANTEAFFGQGTRLTVV.

The chain recombines TRBV5-6 with TRBJ2-5; D is unresolved. Germline V gene sequence: CDR1 SGHDT, CDR2 YYEEEE. V lost 1 base and J 7 bases, leaving 14 bases between the germline ends. This CDR3 contains 14 residues. The CDR3, as DNA: TGTGCCAGCAGCTTGCCCAGGCCGGGTTGGACCCAGTACTTC. Amino acid sequence: CASSLPRPGWTQYF.

J is TRBJ2-2 and V is TRBV5-4; D ambiguous. The V and J ends lost 2 bases and 8 bases respectively, with 13 bases between them. Germline V CDR1 and CDR2: SGHNT, YYREEE (reference sequence). The CDR3 loop spans 14 amino acids. The CDR3 loop reads CASSFTGFLGELFF. CDR3 bases: TGTGCCAGCAGCTTTACGGGTTTTCTAGGGGAGCTGTTTTTT.

The chain carries TRBV30 and TRBJ2-5; D is unresolved. Germline loops: CDR1 GTSNPN, CDR2 SVGIG (reference sequence). The CDR3 runs 12 residues. Trimming took 0 bases from V and 0 from J, leaving 2 bases between them. CDR3 sequence (DNA): TGTGCCTGGAGTGTTCACCAAGAGACCCAGTACTTC. It codes for CAWSVHQETQYF. The full variable domain, its missing parts supplied by reference TRBV30 and TRBJ2-5, is SQTIHQWPATLVQPVGSPLSLECTVEGTSNPNLYWYRQAAGRGLQLLFYSVGIGQISSEVPQNLSASRPQDRQFILSSKKLLLSDSGFYLCAWSVHQETQYFGPGTRLLVL.

The V gene is TRBV7-3, the J gene TRBJ2-7; D gene unclear. This CDR3 region has 15 residues. Germline-derived CDR1 and CDR2 are SGHTA and FQGTGA. Trimming took 0 bases from V and 2 from J, leaving 11 bases between them. The CDR3 DNA follows: TGTGCCAGCAGCTTAACCCCGGTCCCCCCCTACGAGCAGTACTTC. Amino acid sequence: CASSLTPVPPYEQYF. Using reference TRBV7-3 and TRBJ2-7 for the parts outside the CDR3, the full variable domain is GAGVSQTPSNKVTEKGKYVELRCDPISGHTALYWYRQSLGQGPEFLIYFQGTGAADDSGLPNDRFFAVRPEGSVSTLKIQRTERGDSAVYLCASSLTPVPPYEQYFGPGTRLTVT.

The V gene is TRBV7-2, the J gene TRBJ2-7; 8 bases match TRBD1. This CDR3 spans 14 amino acids. Per the germline V gene, CDR1 is SGHTA and CDR2 is FQGNSA. V dropped 6 bases and J dropped 1; count of bases not matched to a gene: 5. The CDR3 DNA sequence: TGTGCCAGCAGGTTACAGGGGGTTTCCTACGAGCAGTACTTC. Amino acid sequence: CASRLQGVSYEQYF.

The chain has TRBV2 and TRBJ1-2; D gene uncertain. The germline V gene has CDR1 SNHLY and CDR2 FYNNEI. The CDR3 runs 15 residues. V was cut by 5 bases and J by 0 bases, with 13 bases left in between. The CDR3 bases are TGTGCCAGCAGTCACGGTCAGGTGACTAACTATGGCTACACCTTC. Translation gives CASSHGQVTNYGYTF.

This CDR3 reads CASSSGRAGSGNTIYF. The CDR3, as DNA: TGTGCCAGCAGCTCTGGTAGGGCAGGGTCCGGAAACACCATATATTTT. The V gene is TRBV7-6, the J gene TRBJ1-3, with D possibly TRBD1 on 5 matching bases. Trimming removed 4 bases from V and 4 bases from J, with 17 bases in between. CDR3 length: 16 amino acids. Germline values: CDR1 SGHVS, CDR2 FNYEAQ.

The chain joins TRBV30 to TRBJ1-3; 8 bases match TRBD1. The CDR3 sequence is 17 residues long. Trimming cost V 2 bases and J 4 bases; bases outside gene matches: 13. From germline, CDR1 is GTSNPN and CDR2 SVGIG (reference sequence). CDR3 region: CAWSRAGGAFSGNTIYF. Written as DNA, the CDR3 is TGTGCCTGGAGTAGGGCAGGGGGCGCTTTTTCCGGAAACACCATATATTTT.

The gene calls are TRBV6-6 and TRBJ2-2, with D possibly being TRBD1 (6 bases). Germline CDR1 MNHNY, CDR2 SVGAGI (reference sequence). Trimming took 2 bases from V and 11 from J, leaving 18 bases between them. The CDR3 is 15 residues long. In DNA form, the CDR3 reads TGTGCCAGCAGTTACAAGGCAGGGGCCACCTTCGAGCTGTTTTTT. Protein product: CASSYKAGATFELFF.

The V gene is TRBV19, the J gene TRBJ1-1; D is perhaps TRBD1 (6 bases). Germline V CDR1 and CDR2: LNHDA, SQIVND (reference sequence). The V end lost 6 bases, the J end lost 0 bases, and 11 bases lay between the germline ends. There are 14 residues in the CDR3. DNA for the CDR3: TGTGCCAGTAGCTGGGACACAGTGAACACTGAAGCTTTCTTT. This codes for CASSWDTVNTEAFF.

J is TRBJ2-7 and V is TRBV29-1, with TRBD1 as a possible D gene (6 bases). The germline V and J ends were trimmed by 5 bases and 0 bases, with 14 bases remaining between them. Germline V CDR1 and CDR2: SQVTM, ANQGSEA. This CDR3 contains 14 residues. The CDR3 loop reads CSVSGQLTSYEQYF. Here the CDR3 DNA reads TGCAGCGTTTCCGGACAGCTTACCTCCTACGAGCAGTACTTC.

The rearrangement uses TRBV5-6 and TRBJ2-1; 7 nucleotides agree with TRBD2. Germline CDR1 reads SGHDT; CDR2 reads YYEEEE. CDR3 length: 11 residues. With 3 bases clipped from V and 9 bases from J, the junction kept 0 bases outside the gene matches. The CDR3 here is CASSSGGEQFF. CDR3 sequence (DNA): TGTGCCAGCAGCTCGGGGGGTGAGCAGTTCTTC.

The rearrangement joins TRBV19 to TRBJ2-7; 12 bases align to TRBD1. CDR1 is LNHDA, CDR2 SQIVND, per germline (reference sequence). This CDR3 is 18 amino acids long. J was trimmed by 2 bases and V by 1 base; bases with no gene match: 9. The CDR3 sequence: CASSIAGTGGARAYEQYF. The CDR3 DNA sequence: TGTGCCAGTAGTATAGCTGGGACAGGGGGCGCGAGGGCCTACGAGCAGTACTTC.

This CDR3 reads CAQGKGYTDTQYF. CDR3 coding DNA: TGTGCCCAAGGGAAAGGATACACAGATACGCAGTATTTT. The rearrangement links TRBV30 to TRBJ2-3; D is unresolved. Germline V CDR1 and CDR2: GTSNPN, SVGIG (reference sequence). V shed 8 bases and J shed 2 bases, with 14 bases lying between them. This CDR3 contains 13 residues.

This sequence joins TRBV6-1 and TRBJ1-1, with D possibly TRBD1 on 6 matching bases. Germline CDR1 is MNHNS and CDR2 is SASEGT. Trimming shortened V by 6 bases and J by 1 base, and 12 bases separated the two germline ends. The CDR3 consists of 14 residues. The CDR3 DNA reads as TGTGCCAGCAGAGGCCGGGGGCAGAACACTGAAGCTTTCTTT. Translation: CASRGRGQNTEAFF.

A few counts support this clone. The gene calls are TRBV15 and TRBJ1-2; D is possibly TRBD1 (6 bases). V was shortened by 5 bases and J by 2 bases, with 18 bases between the two germline ends. The CDR3 is 16 amino acids. CDR1 LNHNV and CDR2 YYDKDF come from the germline V gene (reference sequence). CDR3 in amino acids: CATSPQWGARNYGYTF. The CDR3 DNA sequence: TGTGCCACCAGCCCGCAGTGGGGGGCTCGGAACTATGGCTACACCTTC.

By share, this clone ranks as medium-sized. The V and J genes are TRBV27 and TRBJ2-7; no firm D call. Per the germline V gene, CDR1 is MNHEY and CDR2 is SMNVEV (reference sequence). This CDR3 region has 13 residues. With 10 bases removed from V and 3 bases from J, the gap between germline ends came to 16 bases. The CDR3 loop is CATQSSSHYEQYF. CDR3 in DNA: TGTGCCACCCAATCGAGCAGCCACTACGAGCAGTACTTC.

The chain is built from TRBV7-2 and TRBJ1-2; a possible D gene is TRBD1 (5 bases). This CDR3 has 16 residues. Trimming removed 1 base at V and 4 bases at J, with 16 bases between. CDR1 and CDR2 from the germline V gene are SGHTA and FQGNSA. CDR3 protein: CASSLGGGQGGYGYTF. Written as DNA, the CDR3 is TGTGCCAGCAGCTTAGGAGGAGGGCAGGGAGGCTATGGCTACACCTTC.

The rearrangement uses TRBV7-6 and TRBJ2-3; no definite D call. The CDR3 sequence is 16 residues long. The germline V gene encodes CDR1 SGHVS and CDR2 FNYEAQ. V shed 0 bases and J shed 0 bases, with 10 bases lying between them. Here the CDR3 DNA reads TGTGCCAGCAGCTTAGCCTACAGAGTGAGCACAGATACGCAGTATTTT. It translates to CASSLAYRVSTDTQYF.

This clone was detected only once. The junction shows a germline mismatch at one end, possibly a read error. The rearrangement links TRBV7-2 to TRBJ2-2; tentative D call: TRBD2 (6 bases). Germline CDR1 reads SGHTA; CDR2 reads FQGNSA. The length of the CDR3 is 14 residues. CDR3 coding DNA: TGTGCCTGCAGCTTCTCGGCGGGGACCGGGGAGCTGTTTTTT. The encoded protein is CACSFSAGTGELFF.